One and the same sample provided the 25 T cell receptor beta chains below, sequenced in a study of T-cell reconstitution after alpha-beta-depleted transplantation in children. Study-wide results and limits: T-cell numbers and diversity one year post-transplant derived largely from freshly generated T cells.

The authors prepared the TCRbeta library with unique molecular identifiers. MiXCR was run by TCRdb on the PCR reads, yielding one entry per CDR3 protein. The data show around 300,000 distinct CDR3 sequences, 7.5% to 9% seen once. Their antigens remain unidentified. Specimen: peripheral blood, collected 360 days after TCRalphabeta/CD19-depleted stem cell transplant. The source is a female patient aged 2-10 years who had a stem cell transplant for Fanconi anemia, so the T cells may come from the graft donor.

This clonotype was seen ten or more times. The rearrangement joins TRBV9 to TRBJ1-2; D is possibly TRBD1 (5 bases). Trimming took off 6 bases at V and 8 bases at J, with 20 bases between the two ends. Germline CDR1 reads SGDLS; CDR2 reads YYNGEE. The CDR3 extends over 14 amino acids. The CDR3 loop reads CASTRSQGTGGYTF. The CDR3 coding sequence is TGTGCCAGCACCCGAAGCCAGGGAACGGGAGGCTACACCTTC.

Only a few counts were recorded for this clonotype. This clone may be a read error of a much larger clone one base away. The chain carries TRBV3-1 and TRBJ2-1; 9 bases map to TRBD1. Per the germline V gene, CDR1 is LGHDT and CDR2 is YNNKEL (reference sequence). CDR3 size: 17 residues. The CDR3 DNA reads TGTGCCACCAGCCAACATAGAGGGGGACAGGGATACAATGAGCAGTTCTTC. This gives the protein CATSQHRGGQGYNEQFF.

This clonotype was seen at least ten times. V usage is TRBV12-3 or TRBV12-4 and J usage is TRBJ2-2, with 7 bases aligning to TRBD2. The CDR3 is 18 residues long. V trimming: 5 bases; J trimming: 0 bases; junction bases outside the gene matches: 12. CDR3 bases: TGTGCCAGCAGTGGGCCCGGGGGGTCGTTTACGAACACCGGGGAGCTGTTTTTT. Encoded protein: CASSGPGGSFTNTGELFF.

This clonotype was seen more than once but under ten times. CDR3 in DNA: TGTGCCAGCAGCTCTCATGACAGATTGAACACTGAAGCTTTCTTT. This codes for CASSSHDRLNTEAFF. The chain links TRBV9 to TRBJ1-1, with TRBD1 as a possible D gene (5 bases). This CDR3 region has 15 residues. Deletions cut 4 bases from V and 0 bases from J, with 13 bases between. The germline gives CDR1 SGDLS, CDR2 YYNGEE. Full variable domain (outside the CDR3, taken from reference TRBV9 and TRBJ1-1): DSGVTQTPKHLITATGQRVTLRCSPRSGDLSVYWYQQSLDQGLQFLIQYYNGEERAKGNILERFSAQQFPDLHSELNLSSLELGDSALYFCASSSHDRLNTEAFFGQGTRLTVV.

This clonotype has at least ten counts. One junction end disagrees with the germline gene, perhaps due to a read error. The gene calls are TRBV7-2 and TRBJ2-1, with 12 nucleotides matching TRBD2. The length of the CDR3 is 15 residues. Germline V gene data show CDR1 as SGHTA and CDR2 as FQGNSA. The CDR3 nucleotides read TGTGCCAGCAGCTTATCCATACTAGCGGGAGGTAGTTTGATCTTC. Translation: CASSLSILAGGSLIF.

With respect to this clonotype: A much larger clone is a single base away; this may be a read error. This chain joins TRBV20-1 and TRBJ1-4; no definite D call. Germline V gene data show CDR1 as DFQATT and CDR2 as SNEGSKA (reference sequence). The length of the CDR3 is 14 residues. CDR3 coding DNA: TGCAGCCAAAGGAACACCGGACTTGGAGGGAAACTGTTTTTT. Residues: CSQRNTGLGGKLFF.

The chain couples TRBV18 to TRBJ1-1, with D possibly matching TRBD1 (5 bases). The CDR3 spans 14 residues. The germline V gene encodes CDR1 KGHSH and CDR2 LQKENI. Between the trimmed V and J ends, which lost 3 bases and 5 bases, there was a span of 13 bases. CDR3 in amino acids: CASSPRDGMTEAFF. The CDR3 DNA sequence: TGTGCCAGCTCACCCCGGGACGGAATGACTGAAGCTTTCTTT.

This clonotype was seen many times. The CDR3 DNA reads as TGCGCCAGCAAGTCGACAGATACGCAGTATTTT. Its translation: CASKSTDTQYF. The chain is built from TRBV5-1 and TRBJ2-3; D unclear. Germline CDR1 SGHRS, CDR2 YFSETQ. This CDR3 comprises 11 residues. Trimming took 6 bases from V and 3 from J, leaving 5 bases between them.

This clonotype was observed many times. The chain is built from TRBV29-1 and TRBJ1-3; D call uncertain. V lost 3 bases and J 2 bases, leaving 8 bases between the germline ends. CDR1 is SQVTM and CDR2 is ANQGSEA in the germline V gene. The CDR3 is 13 amino acids. The CDR3 protein is CSVEWGTGNTIYF. CDR3 sequence (DNA): TGCAGCGTTGAGTGGGGTACTGGAAACACCATATATTTT.

This clonotype has just a few counts. V is TRBV6-1 and J is TRBJ1-3, with D perhaps TRBD1 (5 bases). The CDR3 runs to 14 residues. V was cut by 5 bases and J by 0 bases, with 8 bases left in between. The germline gives CDR1 MNHNS, CDR2 SASEGT. Written as DNA, the CDR3 is TGTGCCAGCAGTCGGGGGGGCTCTGGAAACACCATATATTTT. Its translation: CASSRGGSGNTIYF.

The chain uses TRBV6-2 or TRBV6-3 and TRBJ2-2; tentatively, D is TRBD1 (7 bases). V lost 7 bases, J lost 3 bases, and 18 bases lay in between. CDR1 is MNHEY and CDR2 is SVGEGT in the germline V gene. The CDR3 is 16 residues long. This chain's CDR3 is CASIYMEGAHTGELFF. The CDR3 nucleotides read TGTGCCAGCATATATATGGAGGGGGCGCACACCGGGGAGCTGTTTTTT.

This clonotype was picked up a small number of times. The rearrangement joins TRBV20-1 to TRBJ1-4, with 7 bases matching TRBD1. The CDR3 has 14 amino acids. With V trimmed by 0 bases and J by 7 bases, 5 bases remained unmatched. CDR1 is DFQATT and CDR2 is SNEGSKA in the germline V gene (reference sequence). DNA for the CDR3: TGCAGTGCTAGAGATCCCGGACAGGTTGAAAAACTGTTTTTT. As protein: CSARDPGQVEKLFF.

This clonotype was seen a few times. The chain carries TRBV5-1 and TRBJ1-4; D is possibly TRBD1 (5 bases). Trimming took 5 bases from V and 8 from J, leaving 10 bases between them. CDR3 length equals 12 residues. Per the germline V gene, CDR1 is SGHRS and CDR2 is YFSETQ. CDR3 loop: CASRSGTEKLFF. In nucleotides, the CDR3 is TGCGCCAGCAGGTCCGGGACCGAAAAACTGTTTTTT.

There are a few counts of this clonotype. This rearrangement joins TRBV25-1 to TRBJ1-2; a weak D match, TRBD1 (5 bases). The CDR3 length is 14 residues. The germline CDR1 and CDR2 sequences are MGHDK and SYGVNS. V was shortened by 3 bases and J by 8 bases, with 16 bases between the two germline ends. CDR3 sequence: CASSELAGYGGYTF. The CDR3 DNA sequence: TGTGCCAGCAGTGAGTTGGCAGGGTATGGCGGCTACACCTTC.

The V and J genes are TRBV19 and TRBJ1-1, with 8 bases matching TRBD1. The CDR3 covers 15 residues. CDR1 and CDR2 (germline): LNHDA, SQIVND (reference sequence). V was clipped by 4 bases and J by 1 base; unmatched bases: 5. CDR3 sequence: CASSTADRANTEAFF. As DNA, the CDR3 is TGTGCCAGTAGTACCGCGGACAGGGCGAACACTGAAGCTTTCTTT.

The chain is built from TRBV7-9 and TRBJ2-7, with 7 bases lining up with TRBD2. CDR3 length equals 15 residues. Unmatched junction bases numbered 7, after V lost 5 bases and J lost 0 bases. Germline V CDR1 and CDR2: SEHNR, FQNEAQ (reference sequence). Here the CDR3 DNA reads TGTGCCAGCAGCAGATGGGGGGGACTCTCCTACGAGCAGTACTTC. This gives the protein CASSRWGGLSYEQYF.

This clonotype was counted many times. V and J are TRBV29-1 and TRBJ1-2; 7 bases map to TRBD1. Looked up from germline, CDR1 is SQVTM and CDR2 is ANQGSEA. This CDR3 is built from 14 residues. V lost 8 bases and J lost 4; bases outside the gene matches: 13. DNA of the CDR3: TGCAGCACCCGACCCAAGGGACAGCCCTATGGCTACACCTTC. Its protein product is CSTRPKGQPYGYTF.

This chain uses TRBV20-1 with TRBJ2-3; D gene uncertain. The germline V gene encodes CDR1 DFQATT and CDR2 SNEGSKA (reference sequence). The CDR3 sequence is 14 residues long. V gave up 6 bases and J gave up 3 bases, with 16 bases separating them. CDR3 coding DNA: TGCAGTGCCGCCGGCGTCGGTTCGACAGATACGCAGTATTTT. Its translation: CSAAGVGSTDTQYF.

The table lists this clonotype with a few counts. The rearrangement joins TRBV28 to TRBJ2-7; 7 bases fit TRBD2. V was pared by 3 bases and J by 1 base, with 12 bases of the junction left unmatched. The CDR3 sequence is 17 residues long. Germline CDR1 is MDHEN and CDR2 is SYDVKM. This CDR3 is CASSFRWAGVPSYEQYV. CDR3 sequence (DNA): TGTGCCAGCAGTTTTAGGTGGGCGGGGGTGCCTTCCTACGAGCAGTACGTC.

This clonotype was seen many times. The chain carries TRBV7-6 and TRBJ2-5; no reliable D call. Germline CDR1 and CDR2: SGHVS and FNYEAQ. This CDR3 has 14 amino acids. Trimming pared 2 bases from V and 2 bases from J, leaving 9 bases between. CDR3 sequence (DNA): TGTGCCAGCAGCTTAATTACCGAACAAGAGACCCAGTACTTC. Protein sequence: CASSLITEQETQYF.

This clonotype was picked up a small number of times. In DNA, the CDR3 is TGTGCCAGCAGTGAAGGACTAGCACGTGGTGAGCAGTTCTTC. Its translation is CASSEGLARGEQFF. This chain links TRBV2 with TRBJ2-1; 7 positions agree with TRBD2. CDR3 length equals 14 residues. Trimming at V came to 1 base and at J to 9 bases, leaving 6 bases not matched to a gene. Germline values: CDR1 SNHLY, CDR2 FYNNEI.

The chain recombines TRBV18 with TRBJ1-3; the match to TRBD1 covers 7 bases. Germline V gene lookup returns CDR1 KGHSH and CDR2 LQKENI. V lost 1 base to trimming and J lost 0 bases; unmatched junction nucleotides: 6. This CDR3 has 17 residues. CDR3 protein: CASSPQGAGVSGNTIYF. CDR3 coding DNA: TGTGCCAGCTCACCACAGGGGGCCGGAGTCTCTGGAAACACCATATATTTT.

The table lists this clonotype with many counts. The chain links TRBV20-1 to TRBJ1-1; 8 bases match TRBD1. The ends lost 6 bases at V and 1 base at J; junction bases unmatched: 4. This CDR3 has 13 residues. Per the germline V gene, CDR1 is DFQATT and CDR2 is SNEGSKA (reference sequence). CDR3 nucleotides: TGCAGTGCAGCCGGGACAGGGAACACTGAAGCTTTCTTT. As protein: CSAAGTGNTEAFF.

This clonotype showed up many times. CDR3 sequence (DNA): TGTGCCAGCAGTTACTCTGCGTCCGATCCAATGCGGGAGCAGTACGTC. Protein product: CASSYSASDPMREQYV. This chain connects TRBV6-5 to TRBJ2-7; D is unclear. The V gene's germline CDR1 is MNHEY and CDR2 SVGAGI. Trimming removed 0 bases at V and 7 bases at J, with 19 bases between. There are 16 residues in the CDR3.

This clonotype was seen at least ten times. V gene TRBV5-1 combines with J gene TRBJ2-1; a weak D match, TRBD2 (7 bases). Looked up from germline, CDR1 is SGHRS and CDR2 is YFSETQ. V lost 4 bases, J lost 8 bases, and 19 bases lay in between. The CDR3 consists of 15 residues. The CDR3 is CASSHISGGADEQFF. As DNA, the CDR3 is TGCGCCAGCAGCCACATAAGTGGGGGGGCGGATGAGCAGTTCTTC. Filled out from reference TRBV5-1 and TRBJ2-1, the complete variable domain reads KAGVTQTPRYLIKTRGQQVTLSCSPISGHRSVSWYQQTPGQGLQFLFEYFSETQRNKGNFPGRFSGRQFSNSRSEMNVSTLELGDSALYLCASSHISGGADEQFFGPGTRLTVL.